The clone carrying this T cell receptor (beta chain) was seen only a few times. Its antigen is not known. The data belong to a study of T cells after yellow fever vaccination. Study summary: SMART-Seq v4 Ultra Low Input prepared libraries from low-cell fractions. Study-wide points: In post-booster samples, most primary-vaccination clones reappeared (approximately 97% CD4, 88% CD8). The secondary response was weaker but peaked faster, day 5 versus 15.

TCRdb re-derived calls from the 5' RACE reads in MiXCR, one entry per CDR3 protein. The sample lists 250,000 or so distinct CDR3 sequences; 6.9% were seen once. Germline lookup yields CDR1 SEHNR and CDR2 FQNEAQ (reference sequence). V lost 5 bases to trimming and J lost 2 bases; unmatched junction nucleotides: 5. The CDR3 extends over 15 amino acids. The sequencing used CD4+ T cells sorted from PBMCs, collected 15 days after the yellow fever booster vaccination. The chain links TRBV7-9 to TRBJ1-5; 8 positions agree with TRBD1. This clonotype was obtained from a man aged 25 to 45 who received the YFV17D yellow fever vaccine. CDR3 DNA: TGTGCCAGCAGCCTCGAGACAGGGGGCAATCAGCCCCAGCATTTT. Translating gives CASSLETGGNQPQHF.